The next 12 T cell receptor beta chains were all read from a single sample in a study of blood T cell repertoires in COVID-19. Using immunoSEQ multiplex PCR, the repertoire was profiled, and TCRdb retains in-frame clones only, with some absent. The profile covers roughly 230,000 clones, with 80% to 95% appearing a single time and around 0.83% taken by the ten largest. Sequenced input: peripheral blood. The receptor set was obtained from a man younger than 40 with COVID-19, enrolled during active disease.

With respect to this clone: At one end, the junction sequence differs from germline, possibly due to a read error. The J gene is TRBJ2-7, the V gene TRBV18, with 7 bases fitting TRBD1. The germline gives CDR1 KGHSH, CDR2 LQKENI. The CDR3 is made up of 16 amino acids. CDR3 sequence reads: CASSIQTGKLSNEQYF. The CDR3 nucleotides read TGTGCCAGCTCTATCCAGACAGGGAAACTCTCCAACGAGCAGTACTTC. The full variable domain, in which reference TRBV18 and TRBJ2-7 provide the parts outside the CDR3, is NAGVMQNPRHLVRRRGQEARLRCSPMKGHSHVYWYRQLPEEGLKFMVYLQKENIIDESGMPKERFSAEFPKEGPSILRIQQVVRGDSAAYFCASSIQTGKLSNEQYFGPGTRLTVT.

This chain's CDR3 is CASSPGDSEQFF. Here the CDR3 DNA reads TGTGCCAGCTCACCGGGGGACAGCGAGCAGTTCTTC. The chain carries TRBV18 and TRBJ2-1; 7 nucleotides agree with TRBD1. The CDR3 contains 12 residues. Trimming cost V 3 bases and J 10 bases; bases outside gene matches: 3. CDR1 is KGHSH and CDR2 is LQKENI in the germline V gene.

The V call is TRBV5-6, the J call TRBJ1-6, with D perhaps matching TRBD1 (5 bases). CDR3 length: 15 residues. V was cut by 1 base and J by 6 bases, with 11 bases left in between. The germline gives CDR1 SGHDT, CDR2 YYEEEE. The CDR3 sequence: CASSLIQGGNSPLHF. CDR3 in DNA: TGTGCCAGCAGCTTGATCCAGGGAGGTAATTCACCCCTCCACTTT.

The chain links TRBV20-1 to TRBJ1-1; D is uncertain. Germline CDR1 DFQATT, CDR2 SNEGSKA (reference sequence). Trimming stripped 3 bases from V and 0 bases from J, with 8 bases between. The CDR3 has 13 amino acids. CDR3: CSASSVMNTEAFF. In nucleotides, the CDR3 is TGCAGTGCTAGTAGCGTTATGAACACTGAAGCTTTCTTT.

The rearrangement uses TRBV29-1 and TRBJ2-2; no firm D call. There are 13 residues in the CDR3. Per the germline V gene, CDR1 is SQVTM and CDR2 is ANQGSEA. V lost 3 bases and J lost 6, with 11 bases in between. The chain's CDR3 is CSVDFQVPGELFF. Here the CDR3 DNA reads TGCAGCGTTGACTTCCAGGTCCCCGGGGAGCTGTTTTTT.

This chain connects TRBV3-1 (or the pseudogene TRBV3-2) to TRBJ1-6; no reliable D call. The V end was cut by 0 bases, the J end by 13 bases, with 13 bases between. This CDR3 has 14 residues. In germline, CDR1 is LGHDT, CDR2 YNNKEL (reference sequence). CDR3 loop: CASSQEWSTWPLHF. CDR3 nucleotide sequence: TGTGCCAGCAGCCAAGAATGGTCTACCTGGCCCCTCCACTTT.

V usage is TRBV6-5 and J usage is TRBJ2-3; possibly TRBD2 for D (6 bases). V gave up 4 bases and J gave up 4 bases, with 9 bases separating them. Germline V lookup: CDR1 MNHEY, CDR2 SVGAGI. The CDR3 is 13 amino acids. CDR3 amino acids: CASSLGTSDTQYF. For the CDR3, the DNA is TGTGCCAGCAGTTTGGGGACTTCAGATACGCAGTATTTT.

The chain has TRBV30 and TRBJ2-5; TRBD2 aligns across 7 bases. This CDR3 spans 14 amino acids. Germline V gene data show CDR1 as GTSNPN and CDR2 as SVGIG (reference sequence). V shed 8 bases, J shed 7 bases, and the junction held 16 bases outside the gene matches. Written as DNA, the CDR3 is TGTGCCGGGGGGGGAGCGGGGAGTCCTAGGACCCAGTACTTC. It yields the protein CAGGGAGSPRTQYF.

The chain carries TRBV6-5 and TRBJ1-2; perhaps TRBD1 as D (6 bases). V was trimmed by 2 bases and J by 4 bases, leaving 14 bases between them. The germline V gene has CDR1 MNHEY and CDR2 SVGAGI. This CDR3 is built from 15 residues. CDR3 loop: CASSYGQGSLYGYTF. CDR3 bases: TGTGCCAGCAGTTACGGGCAGGGGAGTCTCTATGGCTACACCTTC.

The V gene is TRBV29-1, the J gene TRBJ2-3; D gene unclear. Trimming took 3 bases from V and 3 from J, leaving 4 bases between them. Germline CDR1 is SQVTM and CDR2 is ANQGSEA. The CDR3 sequence is 11 residues long. CDR3: CSVDLTDTQYF. In DNA, the CDR3 is TGCAGCGTTGACCTGACAGATACGCAGTATTTT.

The chain recombines TRBV6-5 with TRBJ2-7; tentatively, D is TRBD2 (6 bases). The ends were cut back, 8 bases at V and 0 bases at J, with 11 bases in the middle. The CDR3 is made up of 13 amino acids. CDR1 and CDR2 (germline): MNHEY, SVGAGI. In DNA form, the CDR3 reads TGTGCCAGCGGGGGGACGGACTCCTACGAGCAGTACTTC. This encodes CASGGTDSYEQYF.

V usage is TRBV6-5 and J usage is TRBJ1-6; D is undetermined. This CDR3 is 13 amino acids long. Germline V gives CDR1 MNHEY, CDR2 SVGAGI. Trimming stripped 8 bases from V and 8 bases from J, with 13 bases between. The CDR3 DNA reads as TGTGCCAGCTCGGTCGGTGTGGATTCACCCCTCCACTTT. Translating it yields CASSVGVDSPLHF.